The sequence of this T cell receptor beta chain was determined in a study of shared T cell receptors in the human thymus. The repertoire was sequenced with immunoSEQ multiplex PCR; TCRdb's copy has only in-frame clones and lacks some. The table has under 450,000 clones, 95% seen once. The CDR3 covers 19 residues. Germline CDR1 is LGHNA and CDR2 is YSLEER. The V end was cut by 4 bases, the J end by 1 base, with 25 bases between. The TCR originated in a human donor. The sequenced sample was thymocytes. The J gene is TRBJ1-1, the V gene TRBV4-3, with D possibly TRBD1 on 6 matching bases. CDR3 loop: CASSPEAGAEIGRNTEAFF. Here the CDR3 DNA reads TGCGCCAGCAGCCCCGAGGCAGGGGCCGAAATCGGGAGGAACACTGAAGCTTTCTTT.